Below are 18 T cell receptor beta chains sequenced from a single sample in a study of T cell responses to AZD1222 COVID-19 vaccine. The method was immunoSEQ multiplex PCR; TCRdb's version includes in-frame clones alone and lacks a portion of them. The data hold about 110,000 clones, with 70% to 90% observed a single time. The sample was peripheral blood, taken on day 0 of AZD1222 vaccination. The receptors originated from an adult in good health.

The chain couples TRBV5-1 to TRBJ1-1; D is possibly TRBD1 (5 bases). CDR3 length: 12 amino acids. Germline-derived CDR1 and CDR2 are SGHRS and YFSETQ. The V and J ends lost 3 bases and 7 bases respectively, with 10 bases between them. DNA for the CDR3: TGCGCCAGCAGCTGGCAGGGAATTGAAGCTTTCTTT. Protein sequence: CASSWQGIEAFF. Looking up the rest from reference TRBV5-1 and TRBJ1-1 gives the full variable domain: KAGVTQTPRYLIKTRGQQVTLSCSPISGHRSVSWYQQTPGQGLQFLFEYFSETQRNKGNFPGRFSGRQFSNSRSEMNVSTLELGDSALYLCASSWQGIEAFFGQGTRLTVV.

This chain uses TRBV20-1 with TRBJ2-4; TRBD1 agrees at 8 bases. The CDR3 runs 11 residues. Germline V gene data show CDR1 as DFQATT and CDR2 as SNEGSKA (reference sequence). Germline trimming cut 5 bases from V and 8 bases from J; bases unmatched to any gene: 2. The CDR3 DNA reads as TGCAGTGCTTCGGACAGGGACATTCAGTACTTC. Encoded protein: CSASDRDIQYF.

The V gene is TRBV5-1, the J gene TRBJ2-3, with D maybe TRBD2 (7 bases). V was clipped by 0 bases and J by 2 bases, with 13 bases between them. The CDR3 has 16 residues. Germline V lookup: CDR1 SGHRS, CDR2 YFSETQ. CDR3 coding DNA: TGCGCCAGCAGCTTGGTTACGGGGGGCCACACAGATACGCAGTATTTT. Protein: CASSLVTGGHTDTQYF.

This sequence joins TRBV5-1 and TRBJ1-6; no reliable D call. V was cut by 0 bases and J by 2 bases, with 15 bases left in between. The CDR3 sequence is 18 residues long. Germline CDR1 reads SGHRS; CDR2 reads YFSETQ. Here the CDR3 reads CASSLESPAGPYNSPLHF. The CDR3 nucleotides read TGCGCCAGCAGCTTGGAATCCCCCGCAGGACCCTATAATTCACCCCTCCACTTT.

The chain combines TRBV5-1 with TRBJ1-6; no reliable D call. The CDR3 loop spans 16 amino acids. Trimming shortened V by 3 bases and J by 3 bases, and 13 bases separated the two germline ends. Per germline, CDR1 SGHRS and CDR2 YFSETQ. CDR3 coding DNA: TGCGCCAGCAGCTCCCGAGGAGGCGACTATAATTCACCCCTCCACTTT. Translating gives CASSSRGGDYNSPLHF.

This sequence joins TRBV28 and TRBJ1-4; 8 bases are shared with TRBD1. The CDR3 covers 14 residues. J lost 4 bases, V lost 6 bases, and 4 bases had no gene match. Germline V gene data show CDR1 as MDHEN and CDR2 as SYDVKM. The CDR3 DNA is TGTGCCAGCAGCGGGACAGGCAATAATGAAAAACTGTTTTTT. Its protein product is CASSGTGNNEKLFF.

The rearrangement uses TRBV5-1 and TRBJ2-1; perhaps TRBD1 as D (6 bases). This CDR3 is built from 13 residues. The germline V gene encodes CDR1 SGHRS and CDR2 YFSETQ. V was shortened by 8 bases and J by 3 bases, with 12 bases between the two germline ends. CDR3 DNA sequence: TGCGCCAGTCAGGGGCCAGGCTACAATGAGCAGTTCTTC. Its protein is CASQGPGYNEQFF.

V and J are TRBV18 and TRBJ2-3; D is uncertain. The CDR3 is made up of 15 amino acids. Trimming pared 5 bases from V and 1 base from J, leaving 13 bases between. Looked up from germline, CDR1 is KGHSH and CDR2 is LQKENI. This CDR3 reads CASSDGVAGTDTQYF. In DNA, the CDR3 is TGTGCCAGCTCAGACGGCGTAGCCGGCACAGATACGCAGTATTTT.

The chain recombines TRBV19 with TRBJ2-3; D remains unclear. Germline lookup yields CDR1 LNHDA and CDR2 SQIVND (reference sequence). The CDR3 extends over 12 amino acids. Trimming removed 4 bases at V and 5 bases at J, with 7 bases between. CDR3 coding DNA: TGTGCCAGTAGTAGTGACGGAGATACGCAGTATTTT. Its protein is CASSSDGDTQYF.

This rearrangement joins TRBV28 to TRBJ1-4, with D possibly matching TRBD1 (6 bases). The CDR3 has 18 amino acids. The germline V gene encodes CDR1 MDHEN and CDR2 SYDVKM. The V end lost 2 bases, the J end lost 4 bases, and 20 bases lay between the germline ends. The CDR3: CASSLPRARQALNEKLFF. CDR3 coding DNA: TGTGCCAGCAGTTTACCCAGAGCAAGACAGGCCCTTAATGAAAAACTGTTTTTT.

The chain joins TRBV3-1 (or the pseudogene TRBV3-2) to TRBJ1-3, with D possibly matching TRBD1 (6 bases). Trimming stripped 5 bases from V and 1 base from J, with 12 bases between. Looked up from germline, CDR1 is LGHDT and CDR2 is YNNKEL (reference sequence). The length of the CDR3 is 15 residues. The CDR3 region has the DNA TGTGCCAGCAGCGCACAAGGGGGTTCTGGAAACACCATATATTTT. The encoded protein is CASSAQGGSGNTIYF.

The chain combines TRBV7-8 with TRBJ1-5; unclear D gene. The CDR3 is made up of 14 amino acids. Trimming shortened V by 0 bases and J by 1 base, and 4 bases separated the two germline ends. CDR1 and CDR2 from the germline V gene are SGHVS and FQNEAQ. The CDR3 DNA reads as TGTGCCAGCAGCTTAGCAGAGAGCAATCAGCCCCAGCATTTT. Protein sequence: CASSLAESNQPQHF. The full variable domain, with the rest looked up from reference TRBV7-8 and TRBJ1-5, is GAGVSQSPRYKVAKRGQDVALRCDPISGHVSLFWYQQALGQGPEFLTYFQNEAQLDKSGLPSDRFFAERPEGSVSTLKIQRTQQEDSAVYLCASSLAESNQPQHFGDGTRLSIL.

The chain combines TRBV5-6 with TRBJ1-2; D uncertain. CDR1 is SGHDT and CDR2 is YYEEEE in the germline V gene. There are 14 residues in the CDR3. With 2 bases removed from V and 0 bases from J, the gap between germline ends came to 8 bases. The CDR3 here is CASSFLKANYGYTF. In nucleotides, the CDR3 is TGTGCCAGCAGCTTCCTGAAAGCTAACTATGGCTACACCTTC.

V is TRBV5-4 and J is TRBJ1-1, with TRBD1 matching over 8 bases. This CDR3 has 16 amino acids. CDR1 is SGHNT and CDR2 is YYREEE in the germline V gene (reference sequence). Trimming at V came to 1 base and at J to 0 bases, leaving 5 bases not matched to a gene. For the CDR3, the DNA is TGTGCCAGCAGCTTGTCGCCGGACAGGGTGAACACTGAAGCTTTCTTT. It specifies CASSLSPDRVNTEAFF.

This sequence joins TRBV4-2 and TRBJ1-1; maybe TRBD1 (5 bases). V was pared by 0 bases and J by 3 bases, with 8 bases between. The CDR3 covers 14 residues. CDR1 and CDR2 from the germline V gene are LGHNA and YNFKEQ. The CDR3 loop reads CASSQDGTHTEAFF. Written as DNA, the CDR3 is TGTGCCAGCAGCCAAGACGGGACCCACACTGAAGCTTTCTTT.

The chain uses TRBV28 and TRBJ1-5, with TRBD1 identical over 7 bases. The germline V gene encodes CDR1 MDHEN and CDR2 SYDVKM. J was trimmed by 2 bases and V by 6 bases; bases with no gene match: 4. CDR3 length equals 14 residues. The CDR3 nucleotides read TGTGCCAGCAGGCCTACAGGGGGCAATCAGCCCCAGCATTTT. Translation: CASRPTGGNQPQHF.

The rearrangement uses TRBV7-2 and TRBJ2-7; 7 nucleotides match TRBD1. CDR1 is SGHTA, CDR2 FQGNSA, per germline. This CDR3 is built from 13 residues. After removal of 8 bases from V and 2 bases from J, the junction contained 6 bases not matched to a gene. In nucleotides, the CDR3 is TGTGCCAGCCAGGCAGGGGGAACCTACGAGCAGTACTTC. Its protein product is CASQAGGTYEQYF.

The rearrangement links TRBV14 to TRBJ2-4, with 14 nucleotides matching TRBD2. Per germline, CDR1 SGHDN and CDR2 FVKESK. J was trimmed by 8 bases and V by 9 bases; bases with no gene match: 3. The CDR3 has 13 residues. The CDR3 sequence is CASKTSGGDIQYF. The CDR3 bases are TGTGCCAGTAAGACTAGCGGGGGGGACATTCAGTACTTC.